This T cell receptor (beta chain) was recorded in a study of blood T cell repertoires in COVID-19. Study-wide context: COVID-19 samples from acute and convalescent phases originated in the United States, Italy and Spain. Sample material is recorded as cDNA or gDNA derived from T cells, B-cell-depleted T cells, or PBMCs.

Methods used by the authors: Reference gene primer amplification yielded estimated nucleated cell counts. Sequencing was performed with immunoSEQ multiplex PCR; in TCRdb, only in-frame clones are kept and a portion is missing. The V and J calls and clone size were taken over from that table, and D and trimming were inferred from the DNA. The table includes about 180,000 clones, 70% to 90% detected once. This clonotype originated in a man aged 50 to 60 with active or convalescent COVID-19. The sample comprised peripheral blood.

The CDR3 DNA reads TGTGCCAGCAGCCCAGGGCCAAGCAATCAGCCCCAGCATTTT. It translates to CASSPGPSNQPQHF. V and J are TRBV7-2 and TRBJ1-5, with D maybe TRBD1 (5 bases). V lost 5 bases and J 1 base, leaving 9 bases between the germline ends. CDR1 is SGHTA and CDR2 is FQGNSA in the germline V gene. There are 14 residues in the CDR3. Full variable domain (outside the CDR3, taken from reference TRBV7-2 and TRBJ1-5): GAGVSQSPSNKVTEKGKDVELRCDPISGHTALYWYRQSLGQGLEFLIYFQGNSAPDKSGLPSDRFSAERTGGSVSTLTIQRTQQEDSAVYLCASSPGPSNQPQHFGDGTRLSIL.